This T cell receptor beta chain was profiled in a study of regulatory and conventional T cells in RAG deficiency. Study-level findings and limits: Shannon entropy fell and Simpson indices rose in RAG-deficient patients. Sorted Omenn CD25-high CD127-low cells may not be bona fide Tregs. Shorter CDR3s in all patient subsets; >85% Treg-Tconv overlap in Omenn.

Blood CD4+ CD25-high CD127-low regulatory T cells supplied the genomic DNA template. Germline lookup yields CDR1 GTSNPN and CDR2 SVGIG (reference sequence). The CDR3 runs to 16 residues. The germline V and J ends were trimmed by 2 bases and 3 bases, with 20 bases remaining between them. Produced via immunoSEQ multiplex PCR; TCRdb's table is partial and in-frame only. The data contain over 8,000 clones, 70% to 90% of them singletons. As to this clone: Its matching antigen is unknown.

These data were likewise used in another study, on regulatory T cells. That work states: The primer mix had 52 TRBV and 13 TRBJ primers.

Sequencing was done on a sample of Tregs sorted from blood. V is TRBV30 and J is TRBJ2-7; weak D call: TRBD1 (6 bases). This clonotype was sampled from a human donor in good health. The CDR3 nucleotides read TGTGCCTGGAGTTCCAATCTCGGGACAATGCACTACGAGCAGTACTTC. This sequence encodes CAWSSNLGTMHYEQYF.